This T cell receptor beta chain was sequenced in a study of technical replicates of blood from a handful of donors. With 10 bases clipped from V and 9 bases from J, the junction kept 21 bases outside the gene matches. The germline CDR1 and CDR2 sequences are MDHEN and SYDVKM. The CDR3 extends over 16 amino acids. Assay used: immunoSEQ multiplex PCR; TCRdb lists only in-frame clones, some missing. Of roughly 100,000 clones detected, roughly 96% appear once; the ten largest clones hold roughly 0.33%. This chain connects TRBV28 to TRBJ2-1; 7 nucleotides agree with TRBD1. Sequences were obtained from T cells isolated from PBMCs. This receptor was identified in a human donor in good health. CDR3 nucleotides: TGTGCCACATTCAGCCGGGACAGACAAAAGGTCGTTGAGCAGTTCTTC. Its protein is CATFSRDRQKVVEQFF.